This T cell receptor (beta chain) emerged from a study of OX40 agonist ivuxolimab in advanced cancers. Sequencing was performed with immunoSEQ multiplex PCR; in TCRdb, only in-frame clones are kept and a portion is missing. The table lists 70,000 to 95,000 clones, around 84% of them singletons. This CDR3 is built from 14 residues. Looked up from germline, CDR1 is SGDLS and CDR2 is YYNGEE. J gave up 4 bases and V 3 bases, and 7 bases lay outside the gene matches. This clone was seen more than once but under ten times. This TCR came from an adult with an advanced solid tumor such as melanoma, head and neck, liver or kidney cancer. Here the sequenced sample was CD4+ or CD8+ T cells sorted from blood, taken in a trial of the OX40 agonist ivuxolimab. The chain recombines TRBV9 with TRBJ2-7; 7 nucleotides line up with TRBD2. The CDR3 loop reads CASSAGGSRYEQYF. CDR3 coding DNA: TGTGCCAGCAGCGCAGGCGGGAGTAGGTACGAGCAGTACTTC.